The present TCR beta chain was sequenced within a study of shared clonotypes between healthy human individuals. Overall study results and limits: It was anticipated that sequencing depth would influence how many clonotypes donors shared. What limited the represented genetic and exposure-history diversity was the small number of donors.

Adults of Caucasian background living in Nashville, Tennessee made up all donors. This clone appeared a single time. Antigen: not known. Authors' processing steps: ImmunoSEQ supplied junction-only sequences lacking quality scores, so filtering was different. Clones were sequenced by immunoSEQ multiplex PCR, and TCRdb holds only the in-frame ones, with some missing. V and J calls and clone size are as listed in that table; D and trimming were resolved from the DNA. The sample includes some 480,000 clones, 79% of them seen just once. The source of this sequence is a woman aged 40 to 49 in good health. Some clones in this sample may be carry-over from other donors' samples. The sequenced sample consisted of PBMCs.

CDR3 sequence reads: CASSAWTGVAKNIQYF. Written as DNA, the CDR3 is TGTGCCAGCAGCGCCTGGACAGGGGTAGCCAAAAACATTCAGTACTTC. The V and J genes are TRBV2 and TRBJ2-4, with TRBD1 matching 9 bases. The ends lost 6 bases at V and 0 bases at J; junction bases unmatched: 6. Germline CDR1 SNHLY, CDR2 FYNNEI. This CDR3 is built from 16 residues.